Given below is one T cell receptor (beta chain) in context. Per the authors' pipeline: Estimated nucleated cell counts came from reference gene primer amplification. Profiled with immunoSEQ multiplex PCR; TCRdb holds only in-frame clones, not every one. V and J calls and clone size are as listed in that table; D and trimming were resolved from the DNA. The repertoire holds 75,000 to 90,000 clones, roughly 85% seen once, with approximately 10% in the top ten. The data were obtained in a study of blood T cell repertoires in COVID-19. Whole-study context: There were acute and convalescent COVID-19 samples, and they came from the United States, Italy and Spain. The cDNA or gDNA used as material had been derived from T cells, B-cell-depleted T cells, or PBMCs.

CDR3 length equals 15 residues. CDR1 and CDR2 from the germline V gene are MDHEN and SYDVKM. V dropped 5 bases and J dropped 2 bases, with 14 bases sitting between them. The sequencing sample was made of peripheral blood. V is TRBV28 and J is TRBJ2-3; weak D call: TRBD2 (6 bases). The clonotype was recovered from a human donor in a cohort sampled during active COVID-19. In DNA, the CDR3 is TGTGCCAGCAGTCGCCGGGACTTAGACACAGATACGCAGTATTTT. Protein product: CASSRRDLDTDTQYF.